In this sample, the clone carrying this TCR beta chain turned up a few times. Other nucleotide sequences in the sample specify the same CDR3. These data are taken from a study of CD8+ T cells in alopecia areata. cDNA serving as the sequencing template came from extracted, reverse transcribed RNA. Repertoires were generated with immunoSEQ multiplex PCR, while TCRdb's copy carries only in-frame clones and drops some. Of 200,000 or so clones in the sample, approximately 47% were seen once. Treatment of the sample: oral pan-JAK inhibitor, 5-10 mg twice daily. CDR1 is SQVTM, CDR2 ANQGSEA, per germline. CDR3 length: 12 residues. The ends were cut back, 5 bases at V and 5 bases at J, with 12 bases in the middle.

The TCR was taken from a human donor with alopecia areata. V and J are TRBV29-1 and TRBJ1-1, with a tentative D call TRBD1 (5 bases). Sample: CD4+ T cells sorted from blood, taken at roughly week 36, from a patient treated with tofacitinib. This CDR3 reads CSVLRGGTEAFF. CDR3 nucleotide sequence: TGCAGCGTTCTGCGGGGGGGAACTGAAGCTTTCTTT.